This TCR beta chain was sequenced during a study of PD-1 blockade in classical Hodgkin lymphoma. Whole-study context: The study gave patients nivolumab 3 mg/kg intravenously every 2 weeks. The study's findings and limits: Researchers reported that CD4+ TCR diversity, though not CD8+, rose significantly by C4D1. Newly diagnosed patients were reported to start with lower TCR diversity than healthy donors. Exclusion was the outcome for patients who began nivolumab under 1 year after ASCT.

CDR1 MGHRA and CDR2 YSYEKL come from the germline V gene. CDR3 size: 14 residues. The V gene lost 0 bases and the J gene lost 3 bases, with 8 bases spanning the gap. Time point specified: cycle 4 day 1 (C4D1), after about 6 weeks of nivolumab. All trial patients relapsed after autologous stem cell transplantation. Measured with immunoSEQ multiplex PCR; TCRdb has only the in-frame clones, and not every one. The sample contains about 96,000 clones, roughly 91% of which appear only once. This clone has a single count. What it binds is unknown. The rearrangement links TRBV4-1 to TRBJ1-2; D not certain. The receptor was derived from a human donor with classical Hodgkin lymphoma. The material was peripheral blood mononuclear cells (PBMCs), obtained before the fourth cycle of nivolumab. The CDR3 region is CASSQDEQHYGYTF. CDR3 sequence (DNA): TGCGCCAGCAGCCAAGATGAACAGCACTATGGCTACACCTTC.